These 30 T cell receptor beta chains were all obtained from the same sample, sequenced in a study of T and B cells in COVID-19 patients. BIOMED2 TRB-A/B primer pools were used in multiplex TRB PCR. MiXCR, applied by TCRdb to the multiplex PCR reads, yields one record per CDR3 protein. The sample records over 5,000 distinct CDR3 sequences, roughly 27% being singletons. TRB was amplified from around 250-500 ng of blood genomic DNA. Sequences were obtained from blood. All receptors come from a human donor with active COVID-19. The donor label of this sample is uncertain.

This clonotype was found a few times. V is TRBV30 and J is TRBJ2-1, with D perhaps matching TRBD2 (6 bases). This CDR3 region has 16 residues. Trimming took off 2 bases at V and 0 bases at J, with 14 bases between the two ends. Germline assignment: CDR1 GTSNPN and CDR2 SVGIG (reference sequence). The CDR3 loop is CAWSRISGASYNEQFF. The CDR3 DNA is TGTGCCTGGAGTCGCATTAGCGGCGCCTCCTACAATGAGCAGTTCTTC. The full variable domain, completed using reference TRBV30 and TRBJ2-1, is SQTIHQWPATLVQPVGSPLSLECTVEGTSNPNLYWYRQAAGRGLQLLFYSVGIGQISSEVPQNLSASRPQDRQFILSSKKLLLSDSGFYLCAWSRISGASYNEQFFGPGTRLTVL.

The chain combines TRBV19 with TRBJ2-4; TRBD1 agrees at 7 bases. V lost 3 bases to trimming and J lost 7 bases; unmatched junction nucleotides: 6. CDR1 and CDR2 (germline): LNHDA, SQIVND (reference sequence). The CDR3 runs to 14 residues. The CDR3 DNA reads TGTGCCAGTAGTATCGACAGGGTGCCCAACATTCAGTACTTC. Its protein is CASSIDRVPNIQYF.

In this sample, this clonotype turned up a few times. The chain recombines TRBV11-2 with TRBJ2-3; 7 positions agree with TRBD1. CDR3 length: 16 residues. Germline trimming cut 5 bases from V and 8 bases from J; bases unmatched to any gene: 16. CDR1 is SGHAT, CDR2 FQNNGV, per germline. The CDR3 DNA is TGTGCCAGCAGCCCCCAGGGGGATTACGGACCCAGTACGCAGTATTTT. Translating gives CASSPQGDYGPSTQYF.

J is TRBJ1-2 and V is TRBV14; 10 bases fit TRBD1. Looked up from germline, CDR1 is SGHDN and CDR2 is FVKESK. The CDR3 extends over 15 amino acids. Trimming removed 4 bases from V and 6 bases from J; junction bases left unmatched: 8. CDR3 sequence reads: CASSLKAGTGDGYTF. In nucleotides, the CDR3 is TGTGCCAGCAGCCTCAAAGCCGGGACAGGGGATGGCTACACCTTC.

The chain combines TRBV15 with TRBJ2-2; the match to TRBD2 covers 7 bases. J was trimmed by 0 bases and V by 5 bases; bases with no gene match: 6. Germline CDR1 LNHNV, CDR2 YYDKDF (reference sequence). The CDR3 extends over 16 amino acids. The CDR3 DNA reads TGTGCCACCAGCGTGGGGGGGGGGGCGAACACCGGGGAGCTGTTTTTT. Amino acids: CATSVGGGANTGELFF.

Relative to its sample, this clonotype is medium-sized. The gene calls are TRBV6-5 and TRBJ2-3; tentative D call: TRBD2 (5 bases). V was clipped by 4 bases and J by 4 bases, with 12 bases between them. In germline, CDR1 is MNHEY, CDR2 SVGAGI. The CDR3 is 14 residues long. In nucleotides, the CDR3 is TGTGCCAGCAGTTTACAGACGGAGGCAGATACGCAGTATTTT. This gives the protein CASSLQTEADTQYF.

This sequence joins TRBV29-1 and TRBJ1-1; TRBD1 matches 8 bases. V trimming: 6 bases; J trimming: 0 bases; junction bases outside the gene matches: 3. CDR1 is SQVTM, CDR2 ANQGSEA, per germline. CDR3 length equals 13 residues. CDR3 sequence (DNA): TGCAGCGTCAGGGGGCGGGTGAACACTGAAGCTTTCTTT. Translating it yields CSVRGRVNTEAFF.

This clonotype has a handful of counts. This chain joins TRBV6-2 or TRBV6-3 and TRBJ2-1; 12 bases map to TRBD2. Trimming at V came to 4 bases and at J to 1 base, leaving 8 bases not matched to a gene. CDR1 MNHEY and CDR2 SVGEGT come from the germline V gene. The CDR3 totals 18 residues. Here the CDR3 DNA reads TGTGCCAGCAGTTCCCCTCCTAGCGGGAGGGTTTCCTACAATGAGCAGTTCTTC. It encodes CASSSPPSGRVSYNEQFF.

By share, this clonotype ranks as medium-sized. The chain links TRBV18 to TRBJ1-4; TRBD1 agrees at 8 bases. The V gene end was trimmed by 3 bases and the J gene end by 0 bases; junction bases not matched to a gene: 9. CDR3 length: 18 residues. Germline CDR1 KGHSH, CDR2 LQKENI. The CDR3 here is CASSPRGQVPATNEKLFF. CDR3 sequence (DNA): TGTGCCAGCTCACCCCGGGGACAGGTACCTGCAACTAATGAAAAACTGTTTTTT.

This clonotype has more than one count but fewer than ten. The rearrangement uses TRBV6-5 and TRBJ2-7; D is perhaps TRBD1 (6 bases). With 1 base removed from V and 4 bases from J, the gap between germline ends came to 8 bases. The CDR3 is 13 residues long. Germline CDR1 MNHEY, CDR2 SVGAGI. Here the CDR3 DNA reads TGTGCCAGCAGTTACTTCGGACAGTACGAGCAGTACTTC. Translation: CASSYFGQYEQYF.

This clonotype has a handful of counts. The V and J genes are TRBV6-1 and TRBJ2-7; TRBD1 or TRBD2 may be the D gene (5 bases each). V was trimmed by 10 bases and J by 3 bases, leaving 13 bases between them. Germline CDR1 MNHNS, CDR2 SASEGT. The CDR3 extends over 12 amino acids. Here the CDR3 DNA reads TGTGCCACCAGAGCAGGGAGCTACGAGCAGTACTTC. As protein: CATRAGSYEQYF.

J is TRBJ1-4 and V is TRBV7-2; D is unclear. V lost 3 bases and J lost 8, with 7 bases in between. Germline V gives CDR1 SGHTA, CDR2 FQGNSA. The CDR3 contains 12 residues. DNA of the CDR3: TGTGCCAGCAGCTTGGGAGGGGAAAAACTGTTTTTT. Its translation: CASSLGGEKLFF. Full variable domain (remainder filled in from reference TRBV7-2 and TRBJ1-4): GAGVSQSPSNKVTEKGKDVELRCDPISGHTALYWYRQSLGQGLEFLIYFQGNSAPDKSGLPSDRFSAERTGGSVSTLTIQRTQQEDSAVYLCASSLGGEKLFFGSGTQLSVL.

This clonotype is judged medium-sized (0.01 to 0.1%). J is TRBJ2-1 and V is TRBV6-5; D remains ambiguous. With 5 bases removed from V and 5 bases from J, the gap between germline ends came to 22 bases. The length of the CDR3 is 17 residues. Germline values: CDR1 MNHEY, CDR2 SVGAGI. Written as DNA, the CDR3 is TGTGCCAGCAGTCATCCCCCCGAAGGAACGAAGAACAATGAGCAGTTCTTC. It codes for CASSHPPEGTKNNEQFF.

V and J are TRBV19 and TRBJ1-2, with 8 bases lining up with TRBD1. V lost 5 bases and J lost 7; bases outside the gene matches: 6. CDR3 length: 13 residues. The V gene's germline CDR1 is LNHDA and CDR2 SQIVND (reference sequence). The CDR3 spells CASSVQGASGYTF. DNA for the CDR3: TGTGCCAGTAGTGTTCAGGGGGCCTCTGGCTACACCTTC.

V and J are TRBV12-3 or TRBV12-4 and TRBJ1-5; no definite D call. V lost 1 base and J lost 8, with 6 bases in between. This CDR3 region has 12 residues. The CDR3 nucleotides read TGTGCCAGCAGTTTAGATCAGAAGCCCCAGCATTTT. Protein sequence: CASSLDQKPQHF.

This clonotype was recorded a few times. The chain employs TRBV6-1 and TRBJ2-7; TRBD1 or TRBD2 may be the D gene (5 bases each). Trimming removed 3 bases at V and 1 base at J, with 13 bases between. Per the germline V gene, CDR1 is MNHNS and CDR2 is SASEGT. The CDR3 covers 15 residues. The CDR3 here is CASSDGTAVSYEQYF. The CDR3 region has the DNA TGTGCCAGCAGTGATGGGACGGCGGTATCCTACGAGCAGTACTTC.

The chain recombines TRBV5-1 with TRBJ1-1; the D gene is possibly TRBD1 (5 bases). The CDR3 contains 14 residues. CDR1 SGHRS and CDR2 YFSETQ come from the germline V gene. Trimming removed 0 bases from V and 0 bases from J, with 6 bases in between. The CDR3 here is CASSLDRMNTEAFF. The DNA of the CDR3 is TGCGCCAGCAGCTTGGACAGGATGAACACTGAAGCTTTCTTT.

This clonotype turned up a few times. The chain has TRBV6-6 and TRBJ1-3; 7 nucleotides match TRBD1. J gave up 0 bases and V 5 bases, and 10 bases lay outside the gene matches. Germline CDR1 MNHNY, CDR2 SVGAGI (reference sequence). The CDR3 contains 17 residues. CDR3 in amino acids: CASSATGVSLSGNTIYF. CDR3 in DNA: TGTGCCAGCAGTGCCACAGGGGTGTCCCTCTCTGGAAACACCATATATTTT.

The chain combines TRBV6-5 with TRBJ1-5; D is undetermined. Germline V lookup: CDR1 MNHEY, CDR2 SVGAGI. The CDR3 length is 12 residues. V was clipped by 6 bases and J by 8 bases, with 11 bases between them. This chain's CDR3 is CASSSVDKPQHF. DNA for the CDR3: TGTGCCAGCAGCTCCGTGGATAAGCCCCAGCATTTT.

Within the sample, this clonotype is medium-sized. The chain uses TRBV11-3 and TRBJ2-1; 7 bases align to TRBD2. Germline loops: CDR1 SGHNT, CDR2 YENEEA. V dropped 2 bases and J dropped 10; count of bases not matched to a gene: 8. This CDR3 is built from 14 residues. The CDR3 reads CASSLSGTTIEQFF. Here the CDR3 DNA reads TGTGCCAGCAGCTTAAGCGGGACTACCATCGAGCAGTTCTTC.

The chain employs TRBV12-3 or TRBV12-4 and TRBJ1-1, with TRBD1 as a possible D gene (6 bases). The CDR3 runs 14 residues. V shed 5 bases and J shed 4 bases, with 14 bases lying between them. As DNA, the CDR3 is TGTGCCAGCAGTAAGGGGGGTAGCGGCACTGAAGCTTTCTTT. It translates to CASSKGGSGTEAFF.

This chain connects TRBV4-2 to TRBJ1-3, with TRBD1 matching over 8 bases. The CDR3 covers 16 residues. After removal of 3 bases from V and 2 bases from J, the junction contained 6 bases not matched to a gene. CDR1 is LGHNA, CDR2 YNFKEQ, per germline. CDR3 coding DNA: TGTGCCAGCAGCCAGCCACAGGACAGGGCTGGAAACACCATATATTTT. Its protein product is CASSQPQDRAGNTIYF.

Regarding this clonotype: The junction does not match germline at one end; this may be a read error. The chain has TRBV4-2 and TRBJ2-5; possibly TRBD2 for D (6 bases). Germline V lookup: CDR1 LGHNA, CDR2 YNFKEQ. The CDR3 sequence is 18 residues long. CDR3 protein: CASSQEPSNLGGQETQYF. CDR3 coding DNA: TGCGCCAGCAGCCAAGAGCCCTCGAACCTGGGGGGACAAGAGACCCAGTACTTC.

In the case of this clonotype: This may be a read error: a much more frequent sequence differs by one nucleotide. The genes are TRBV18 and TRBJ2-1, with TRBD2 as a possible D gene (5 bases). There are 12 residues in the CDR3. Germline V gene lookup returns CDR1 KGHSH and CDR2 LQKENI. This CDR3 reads CASSRRGNDQFF. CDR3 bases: TGTGCCAGCTCACGGCGAGGGAATGACCAGTTCTTC.

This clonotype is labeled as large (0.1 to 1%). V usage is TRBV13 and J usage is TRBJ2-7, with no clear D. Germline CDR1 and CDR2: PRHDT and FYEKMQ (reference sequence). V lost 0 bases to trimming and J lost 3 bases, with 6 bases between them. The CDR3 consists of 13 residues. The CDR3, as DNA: TGTGCCAGCAGCTTAGGGCAACTCTACGAGCAGTACTTC. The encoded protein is CASSLGQLYEQYF.

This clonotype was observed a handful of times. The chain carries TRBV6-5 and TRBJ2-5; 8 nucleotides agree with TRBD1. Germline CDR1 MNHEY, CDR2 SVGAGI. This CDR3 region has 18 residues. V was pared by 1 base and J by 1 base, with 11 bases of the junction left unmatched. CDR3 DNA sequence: TGTGCCAGCAGTTACTACCCCACCGGACAGGGCCTCCAAGAGACCCAGTACTTC. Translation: CASSYYPTGQGLQETQYF.

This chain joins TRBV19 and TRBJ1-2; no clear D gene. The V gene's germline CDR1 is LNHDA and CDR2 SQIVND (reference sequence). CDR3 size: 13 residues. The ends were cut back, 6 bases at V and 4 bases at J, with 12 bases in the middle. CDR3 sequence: CASSRQRAYGYTF. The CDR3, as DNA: TGTGCCAGTAGCAGGCAGAGAGCCTATGGCTACACCTTC.

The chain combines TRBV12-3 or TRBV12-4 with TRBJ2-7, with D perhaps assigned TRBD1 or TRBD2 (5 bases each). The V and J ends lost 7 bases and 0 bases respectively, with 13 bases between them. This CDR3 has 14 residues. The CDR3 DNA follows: TGTGCCAGCACCCAACTAGACAGCTCCTACGAGCAGTACTTC. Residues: CASTQLDSSYEQYF.

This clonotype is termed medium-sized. The CDR3 protein is CASSLSSYYGYTF. The CDR3 nucleotides are TGTGCCAGCAGTTTGTCATCCTACTATGGCTACACCTTC. The chain has TRBV6-5 and TRBJ1-2; D not resolved. Germline V gene data show CDR1 as MNHEY and CDR2 as SVGAGI. The V end was cut by 4 bases, the J end by 3 bases, with 9 bases between. There are 13 residues in the CDR3.

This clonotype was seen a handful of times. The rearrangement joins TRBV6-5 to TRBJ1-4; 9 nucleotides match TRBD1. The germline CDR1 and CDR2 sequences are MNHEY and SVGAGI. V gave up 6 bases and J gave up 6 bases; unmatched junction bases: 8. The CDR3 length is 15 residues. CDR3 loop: CASRPTGGVYEKLFF. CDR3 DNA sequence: TGTGCCAGCAGACCTACAGGGGGCGTTTATGAAAAACTGTTTTTT.